Presented here are 30 T cell receptor beta chains from one specimen sequenced in a study of vaccination and CD4 T cells after COVID-19. The antigens these receptors bind are not known. At the Johns Hopkins FTIC core, DNA taken from cultured CD4+ T cells was sequenced by way of the Oncomine TCR Beta short-read assay. In TCRdb, the PCR reads were re-called with MiXCR into one record per CDR3 protein. Of 6,000 to 9,000 distinct CDR3 sequences detected, approximately 32% appear once; the ten largest clones hold approximately 23%. Treatment noted: roughly 10-day PBMC culture with coronavirus spike peptide pools or control peptides (ViraFEST assay). These CD4+ T cells came from an unexposed donor, sampled before the COVID-19 pandemic (2011-2018). The sequenced sample was CD4+ T cells from blood, cultured in vitro. All receptors come from a human donor in good health.

This rearrangement joins TRBV4-2 to TRBJ2-5, with 8 bases that match TRBD1. V gave up 0 bases and J gave up 6 bases; unmatched junction bases: 0. In germline, CDR1 is LGHNA, CDR2 YNFKEQ. The CDR3 is made up of 13 amino acids. CDR3 amino acids: CASSQDRGQTQYF. The DNA of the CDR3 is TGTGCCAGCAGCCAAGACAGGGGGCAGACCCAGTACTTC.

This clonotype was found a few times. V usage is TRBV20-1 and J usage is TRBJ1-5, with 9 bases that match TRBD1. The germline V gene has CDR1 DFQATT and CDR2 SNEGSKA (reference sequence). The length of the CDR3 is 16 residues. The trim removed 0 bases at V and 4 bases at J, leaving 7 bases unmatched. The CDR3 is CSARDHRGLFNQPQHF. The CDR3, as DNA: TGCAGTGCTAGAGATCACAGGGGGCTGTTTAATCAGCCCCAGCATTTT.

This clonotype has just a few counts. V is TRBV20-1 and J is TRBJ1-1; no clear D. In germline, CDR1 is DFQATT, CDR2 SNEGSKA (reference sequence). CDR3 size: 14 residues. The CDR3, as DNA: TGCAGGGCCGTAACCTTAACAATTAACACTGAAGCTTTCTTT. It translates to CRAVTLTINTEAFF.

In this sample, this clonotype turned up once. This sequence joins TRBV12-3 or TRBV12-4 and TRBJ2-5, with 7 bases lining up with TRBD2. The ends lost 5 bases at V and 4 bases at J; junction bases unmatched: 10. This CDR3 is built from 15 residues. DNA of the CDR3: TGTGCCAGCAGTCACAACGGGGGGTACGGAGAGACCCAGTACTTC. Its protein product is CASSHNGGYGETQYF.

This clonotype occurred a few times. The CDR3 reads CAWSVSGGRETQYF. CDR3 bases: TGTGCCTGGAGTGTATCCGGGGGCCGGGAGACCCAGTACTTC. The V and J genes are TRBV30 and TRBJ2-5; D might be TRBD1 or TRBD2, each matching 6 bases. V was clipped by 0 bases and J by 5 bases, with 13 bases between them. The CDR3 loop spans 14 amino acids. Germline V CDR1 and CDR2: GTSNPN, SVGIG (reference sequence).

This clonotype was seen a handful of times. This chain uses TRBV6-2 or TRBV6-3 with TRBJ1-1, with D maybe TRBD1 (6 bases). Trimming cost V 6 bases and J 3 bases, with 14 bases left between them. This CDR3 has 14 amino acids. Germline CDR1 MNHEY, CDR2 SVGEGT. The CDR3 DNA reads TGTGCCAGCAGGCGAGGTCAGGGGTACACTGAAGCTTTCTTT. Translated: CASRRGQGYTEAFF.

The V gene is TRBV19, the J gene TRBJ2-2; D is unresolved. The germline V gene encodes CDR1 LNHDA and CDR2 SQIVND (reference sequence). Trimming pared 2 bases from V and 5 bases from J, leaving 15 bases between. The CDR3 is 16 residues long. The CDR3 here is CASSINVRFLTGELFF. Here the CDR3 DNA reads TGTGCCAGTAGTATAAACGTCAGGTTTCTGACCGGGGAGCTGTTTTTT. The complete variable domain, with remaining parts taken from reference TRBV19 and TRBJ2-2, reads DGGITQSPKYLFRKEGQNVTLSCEQNLNHDAMYWYRQDPGQGLRLIYYSQIVNDFQKGDIAEGYSVSREKKESFPLTVTSAQKNPTAFYLCASSINVRFLTGELFFGEGSRLTVL.

V gene TRBV19 combines with J gene TRBJ2-7; D unresolved. The germline V gene encodes CDR1 LNHDA and CDR2 SQIVND (reference sequence). V shed 3 bases and J shed 3 bases, with 12 bases lying between them. This CDR3 contains 14 residues. The CDR3: CASSIGREFYEQYF. The CDR3 DNA reads TGTGCCAGTAGTATTGGTAGGGAATTCTACGAGCAGTACTTC.

This clonotype has a handful of counts. V and J are TRBV7-9 and TRBJ2-7; tentatively, D is TRBD2 (5 bases). With 1 base removed from V and 5 bases from J, the gap between germline ends came to 15 bases. The CDR3 is made up of 15 amino acids. Germline V lookup: CDR1 SEHNR, CDR2 FQNEAQ (reference sequence). CDR3 nucleotide sequence: TGTGCCAGCAGCTTAGGGGCCGGGAATATTAACGAGCAGTACTTC. Protein sequence: CASSLGAGNINEQYF. The variable domain in full, completed from reference TRBV7-9 and TRBJ2-7, reads DTGVSQNPRHKITKRGQNVTFRCDPISEHNRLYWYRQTLGQGPEFLTYFQNEAQLEKSRLLSDRFSAERPKGSFSTLEIQRTEQGDSAMYLCASSLGAGNINEQYFGPGTRLTVT.

The genes are TRBV5-8 and TRBJ1-1; D gene uncertain. Germline V gives CDR1 SGHTS, CDR2 YDEGEE. This CDR3 contains 13 residues. V was trimmed by 0 bases and J by 2 bases, leaving 5 bases between them. The CDR3 spells CASSLGRNTEAFF. The DNA of the CDR3 is TGTGCCAGCAGCTTGGGCCGTAACACTGAAGCTTTCTTT.

This sequence joins TRBV9 and TRBJ2-1; 9 bases align to TRBD2. This CDR3 spans 18 amino acids. The V gene's germline CDR1 is SGDLS and CDR2 YYNGEE. The V and J ends lost 0 bases and 0 bases, in that order; junction bases with no gene match: 7. CDR3 amino acids: CASSVEAGGPGSYNEQFF. In DNA form, the CDR3 reads TGTGCCAGCAGCGTAGAGGCGGGGGGGCCAGGCTCCTACAATGAGCAGTTCTTC.

The chain carries TRBV2 and TRBJ1-2; D call uncertain. This CDR3 has 13 residues. Germline CDR1 and CDR2: SNHLY and FYNNEI. V shed 2 bases and J shed 2 bases, with 6 bases lying between them. CDR3 sequence (DNA): TGTGCCAGCAGTGAATTGGGAAACTATGGCTACACCTTC. As protein: CASSELGNYGYTF.

The genes are TRBV11-2 and TRBJ1-5; D uncertain. This CDR3 has 15 amino acids. Germline V CDR1 and CDR2: SGHAT, FQNNGV. V gave up 0 bases and J gave up 0 bases, with 6 bases separating them. CDR3 coding DNA: TGTGCCAGCAGCTTAGATTTGAATAGCAATCAGCCCCAGCATTTT. Protein product: CASSLDLNSNQPQHF.

As for this clonotype: This sequence may be a read error, since a much larger clone differs from it by one base. The gene calls are TRBV2 and TRBJ1-1; possible D gene TRBD1, 6 bases. The CDR3 consists of 14 residues. The germline CDR1 and CDR2 sequences are SNHLY and FYNNEI. The CDR3 here is CASSVEGVTTEALF. The CDR3 bases are TGTGCCAGCAGTGTCGAGGGGGTTACCACTGAAGCTCTCTTT.

The V call is TRBV5-1, the J call TRBJ2-2; TRBD1 matches 7 bases. The germline V gene encodes CDR1 SGHRS and CDR2 YFSETQ. The junction had 7 bases not matched to a gene; V was cut back by 6 bases and J by 5 bases. The CDR3 spans 14 residues. Written as DNA, the CDR3 is TGCGCCAGCACGACAGAGGGGGCGACCGGGGAGCTGTTTTTT. Translated: CASTTEGATGELFF.

The chain combines TRBV2 with TRBJ2-1; TRBD1 aligns across 9 bases. Germline V CDR1 and CDR2: SNHLY, FYNNEI. The CDR3 is made up of 14 amino acids. With V trimmed by 6 bases and J by 10 bases, 10 bases remained unmatched. The CDR3 DNA follows: TGTGCCAGCAGACCCGGGACAGGGAGCAAAGAGCAGTTCTTC. This gives the protein CASRPGTGSKEQFF. Based on the CDR3 plus reference TRBV2 and TRBJ2-1, the full variable domain is EPEVTQTPSHQVTQMGQEVILRCVPISNHLYFYWYRQILGQKVEFLVSFYNNEISEKSEIFDDQFSVERPDGSNFTLKIRSTKLEDSAMYFCASRPGTGSKEQFFGPGTRLTVL.

This rearrangement joins TRBV19 to TRBJ1-2, with TRBD1 identical over 8 bases. Losses at the gene ends were 6 bases for V and 6 bases for J; bases not matched to a gene: 12. CDR1 is LNHDA, CDR2 SQIVND, per germline (reference sequence). CDR3 size: 15 residues. As DNA, the CDR3 is TGTGCCAGTAGCCAGACCAGGGGGCGTTCAGATGGCTACACCTTC. Protein product: CASSQTRGRSDGYTF.

The CDR3 loop reads CASSRDRGQGRNEQFF. CDR3 DNA: TGTGCCAGCAGTCGGGATCGAGGACAGGGGCGCAATGAGCAGTTCTTC. V is TRBV7-9 and J is TRBJ2-1; 9 nucleotides align to TRBD1. This CDR3 has 16 amino acids. Germline CDR1 and CDR2: SEHNR and FQNEAQ (reference sequence). V shed 6 bases, J shed 6 bases, and the junction held 12 bases outside the gene matches.

To note about this clonotype: An end of the junction differs from the germline gene, which may be a read error. The J gene is TRBJ1-3, the V gene TRBV11-2, with TRBD1 matching 9 bases. Germline V gives CDR1 SGHAT, CDR2 FQNNGV. The CDR3 is 16 residues long. The CDR3 DNA is TGTGCCAGCACCTTAAACTCGGGACAGGGCGAGAACACCATATATTTT. It yields the protein CASTLNSGQGENTIYF.

This chain joins TRBV20-1 and TRBJ2-5; D gene unclear. There are 11 residues in the CDR3. Trimming removed 5 bases from V and 5 bases from J, with 9 bases in between. CDR1 is DFQATT, CDR2 SNEGSKA, per germline (reference sequence). The CDR3 bases are TGCAGTGCTCCAGCCGGGGAGACCCAGTACTTC. Translating it yields CSAPAGETQYF.

On this clonotype itself: Being one base from a much bigger clone, this may be a read error. The chain recombines TRBV10-3 with TRBJ1-5; D is perhaps TRBD1 (6 bases). The germline CDR1 and CDR2 sequences are ENHRY and SYGVKD. CDR3 size: 13 residues. As DNA, the CDR3 is TGTGCCATCACTGGGGGGCTGAATCAGCGCCAGCATTTT. This encodes CAITGGLNQRQHF.

This chain links TRBV20-1 with TRBJ2-2; no firm D call. The CDR3 covers 15 residues. Germline CDR1 and CDR2: DFQATT and SNEGSKA (reference sequence). Trimming shortened V by 1 base and J by 0 bases, and 9 bases separated the two germline ends. CDR3 region: CSARVGSANTGELFF. The CDR3 DNA follows: TGCAGTGCTAGAGTGGGCTCCGCGAACACCGGGGAGCTGTTTTTT.

This clonotype was seen a few times. The V call is TRBV7-2, the J call TRBJ2-3; D may be TRBD1 or TRBD2 (5 bases each). Germline V gene sequence: CDR1 SGHTA, CDR2 FQGNSA. CDR3 length equals 14 residues. Trimming took 3 bases from V and 4 from J, leaving 11 bases between them. CDR3 DNA sequence: TGTGCCAGCAGCTTGAACCAGGGAGCAGATACGCAGTATTTT. This encodes CASSLNQGADTQYF.

This clonotype was recorded a few times. The chain combines TRBV6-2 or TRBV6-3 with TRBJ1-2; 10 bases align to TRBD1. Germline CDR1 MNHEY, CDR2 SVGEGT. J was trimmed by 8 bases and V by 6 bases; bases with no gene match: 12. CDR3 size: 15 residues. In DNA form, the CDR3 reads TGTGCCAGCAGAACCCATGGGACAGGGGCAGAGGGCTACACCTTC. Translated: CASRTHGTGAEGYTF.

The V and J genes are TRBV5-1 and TRBJ1-2; tentative D call: TRBD1 (6 bases). Germline V CDR1 and CDR2: SGHRS, YFSETQ. The CDR3 is 13 amino acids. With 3 bases removed from V and 8 bases from J, the gap between germline ends came to 14 bases. CDR3 in DNA: TGCGCCAGCAGCTCAACAGGGTCGAGAGGCTACACCTTC. It encodes CASSSTGSRGYTF.

This clonotype is termed medium-sized. The V and J genes are TRBV27 and TRBJ1-5, with D unclear. In germline, CDR1 is MNHEY, CDR2 SMNVEV (reference sequence). The CDR3 spans 14 residues. Trimming took off 2 bases at V and 2 bases at J, with 7 bases between the two ends. CDR3 sequence: CASSLARGNQPQHF. The CDR3 region has the DNA TGTGCCAGCAGTTTAGCGAGGGGCAATCAGCCCCAGCATTTT.

The sample holds a few counts of this clonotype. The rearrangement links TRBV6-1 to TRBJ1-2; tentative D call: TRBD1 (6 bases). The CDR3 consists of 15 residues. Germline lookup yields CDR1 MNHNS and CDR2 SASEGT. V dropped 6 bases and J dropped 8 bases, with 22 bases sitting between them. CDR3 DNA sequence: TGTGCCAGCAGCATCCAATTTAGGGGGTATGAAGGCTACACCTTC. Its translation is CASSIQFRGYEGYTF.

This clonotype is deemed medium-sized. The genes are TRBV20-1 and TRBJ1-1; D is perhaps TRBD1 (6 bases). The germline gives CDR1 DFQATT, CDR2 SNEGSKA (reference sequence). Trimming removed 6 bases from V and 0 bases from J, with 11 bases in between. This CDR3 spans 13 amino acids. The CDR3 DNA follows: TGCAGTGCCCCCGGACAGATGAACACTGAAGCTTTCTTT. Its translation: CSAPGQMNTEAFF.

This rearrangement joins TRBV7-9 to TRBJ1-1; D call uncertain. The V end was cut by 5 bases, the J end by 8 bases, with 9 bases between. This CDR3 spans 11 amino acids. CDR1 and CDR2 from the germline V gene are SEHNR and FQNEAQ (reference sequence). DNA for the CDR3: TGTGCCAGCAGCGTCATGGGAGAAGCTTTCTTT. This encodes CASSVMGEAFF. The whole variable domain, remainder taken from reference TRBV7-9 and TRBJ1-1, is DTGVSQNPRHKITKRGQNVTFRCDPISEHNRLYWYRQTLGQGPEFLTYFQNEAQLEKSRLLSDRFSAERPKGSFSTLEIQRTEQGDSAMYLCASSVMGEAFFGQGTRLTVV.

The chain has TRBV19 and TRBJ1-1, with 7 positions matching TRBD1. Germline V gene sequence: CDR1 LNHDA, CDR2 SQIVND (reference sequence). This CDR3 comprises 15 residues. Losses at the gene ends were 0 bases for V and 8 bases for J; bases not matched to a gene: 9. CDR3 in amino acids: CASSIEARGGLEAFF. In DNA, the CDR3 is TGTGCCAGTAGTATAGAGGCCAGGGGGGGATTGGAAGCTTTCTTT. The entire variable domain, with the rest obtained from reference TRBV19 and TRBJ1-1, is as follows: DGGITQSPKYLFRKEGQNVTLSCEQNLNHDAMYWYRQDPGQGLRLIYYSQIVNDFQKGDIAEGYSVSREKKESFPLTVTSAQKNPTAFYLCASSIEARGGLEAFFGQGTRLTVV.